Listed here is a single TCR beta chain. The antigen is not known. V was trimmed by 5 bases and J by 3 bases, leaving 8 bases between them. The CDR3 spans 12 residues. 13 Jbeta primers and 60 Vbeta primers were used for the PCR. TCRdb's copy holds only in-frame clones and misses some; the assay was immunoSEQ multiplex PCR. The sample includes 140,000 to 150,000 clones, approximately 80% of them seen just once. This specimen belongs to a study of cytomegalovirus exposure and HLA in healthy donors. Study-wide results and limits: Associated with cytomegalovirus, according to the listing, were 150 to 200 TCR beta chains. An Asian-associated ancestry cluster reportedly showed fewer N-insertions than the roughly 670-donor mean in a later analysis.

The chain employs TRBV23-1 and TRBJ2-7; no reliable D call. TRBV23-1 is an open reading frame, and its role is uncertain. The TCR sequence derives from a young woman in good health and CMV-seropositive. Sample: PBMCs. The chain's CDR3 is CASSVDFYEQYF. The CDR3 DNA sequence: TGCGCCAGCAGTGTAGATTTCTACGAGCAGTACTTC.